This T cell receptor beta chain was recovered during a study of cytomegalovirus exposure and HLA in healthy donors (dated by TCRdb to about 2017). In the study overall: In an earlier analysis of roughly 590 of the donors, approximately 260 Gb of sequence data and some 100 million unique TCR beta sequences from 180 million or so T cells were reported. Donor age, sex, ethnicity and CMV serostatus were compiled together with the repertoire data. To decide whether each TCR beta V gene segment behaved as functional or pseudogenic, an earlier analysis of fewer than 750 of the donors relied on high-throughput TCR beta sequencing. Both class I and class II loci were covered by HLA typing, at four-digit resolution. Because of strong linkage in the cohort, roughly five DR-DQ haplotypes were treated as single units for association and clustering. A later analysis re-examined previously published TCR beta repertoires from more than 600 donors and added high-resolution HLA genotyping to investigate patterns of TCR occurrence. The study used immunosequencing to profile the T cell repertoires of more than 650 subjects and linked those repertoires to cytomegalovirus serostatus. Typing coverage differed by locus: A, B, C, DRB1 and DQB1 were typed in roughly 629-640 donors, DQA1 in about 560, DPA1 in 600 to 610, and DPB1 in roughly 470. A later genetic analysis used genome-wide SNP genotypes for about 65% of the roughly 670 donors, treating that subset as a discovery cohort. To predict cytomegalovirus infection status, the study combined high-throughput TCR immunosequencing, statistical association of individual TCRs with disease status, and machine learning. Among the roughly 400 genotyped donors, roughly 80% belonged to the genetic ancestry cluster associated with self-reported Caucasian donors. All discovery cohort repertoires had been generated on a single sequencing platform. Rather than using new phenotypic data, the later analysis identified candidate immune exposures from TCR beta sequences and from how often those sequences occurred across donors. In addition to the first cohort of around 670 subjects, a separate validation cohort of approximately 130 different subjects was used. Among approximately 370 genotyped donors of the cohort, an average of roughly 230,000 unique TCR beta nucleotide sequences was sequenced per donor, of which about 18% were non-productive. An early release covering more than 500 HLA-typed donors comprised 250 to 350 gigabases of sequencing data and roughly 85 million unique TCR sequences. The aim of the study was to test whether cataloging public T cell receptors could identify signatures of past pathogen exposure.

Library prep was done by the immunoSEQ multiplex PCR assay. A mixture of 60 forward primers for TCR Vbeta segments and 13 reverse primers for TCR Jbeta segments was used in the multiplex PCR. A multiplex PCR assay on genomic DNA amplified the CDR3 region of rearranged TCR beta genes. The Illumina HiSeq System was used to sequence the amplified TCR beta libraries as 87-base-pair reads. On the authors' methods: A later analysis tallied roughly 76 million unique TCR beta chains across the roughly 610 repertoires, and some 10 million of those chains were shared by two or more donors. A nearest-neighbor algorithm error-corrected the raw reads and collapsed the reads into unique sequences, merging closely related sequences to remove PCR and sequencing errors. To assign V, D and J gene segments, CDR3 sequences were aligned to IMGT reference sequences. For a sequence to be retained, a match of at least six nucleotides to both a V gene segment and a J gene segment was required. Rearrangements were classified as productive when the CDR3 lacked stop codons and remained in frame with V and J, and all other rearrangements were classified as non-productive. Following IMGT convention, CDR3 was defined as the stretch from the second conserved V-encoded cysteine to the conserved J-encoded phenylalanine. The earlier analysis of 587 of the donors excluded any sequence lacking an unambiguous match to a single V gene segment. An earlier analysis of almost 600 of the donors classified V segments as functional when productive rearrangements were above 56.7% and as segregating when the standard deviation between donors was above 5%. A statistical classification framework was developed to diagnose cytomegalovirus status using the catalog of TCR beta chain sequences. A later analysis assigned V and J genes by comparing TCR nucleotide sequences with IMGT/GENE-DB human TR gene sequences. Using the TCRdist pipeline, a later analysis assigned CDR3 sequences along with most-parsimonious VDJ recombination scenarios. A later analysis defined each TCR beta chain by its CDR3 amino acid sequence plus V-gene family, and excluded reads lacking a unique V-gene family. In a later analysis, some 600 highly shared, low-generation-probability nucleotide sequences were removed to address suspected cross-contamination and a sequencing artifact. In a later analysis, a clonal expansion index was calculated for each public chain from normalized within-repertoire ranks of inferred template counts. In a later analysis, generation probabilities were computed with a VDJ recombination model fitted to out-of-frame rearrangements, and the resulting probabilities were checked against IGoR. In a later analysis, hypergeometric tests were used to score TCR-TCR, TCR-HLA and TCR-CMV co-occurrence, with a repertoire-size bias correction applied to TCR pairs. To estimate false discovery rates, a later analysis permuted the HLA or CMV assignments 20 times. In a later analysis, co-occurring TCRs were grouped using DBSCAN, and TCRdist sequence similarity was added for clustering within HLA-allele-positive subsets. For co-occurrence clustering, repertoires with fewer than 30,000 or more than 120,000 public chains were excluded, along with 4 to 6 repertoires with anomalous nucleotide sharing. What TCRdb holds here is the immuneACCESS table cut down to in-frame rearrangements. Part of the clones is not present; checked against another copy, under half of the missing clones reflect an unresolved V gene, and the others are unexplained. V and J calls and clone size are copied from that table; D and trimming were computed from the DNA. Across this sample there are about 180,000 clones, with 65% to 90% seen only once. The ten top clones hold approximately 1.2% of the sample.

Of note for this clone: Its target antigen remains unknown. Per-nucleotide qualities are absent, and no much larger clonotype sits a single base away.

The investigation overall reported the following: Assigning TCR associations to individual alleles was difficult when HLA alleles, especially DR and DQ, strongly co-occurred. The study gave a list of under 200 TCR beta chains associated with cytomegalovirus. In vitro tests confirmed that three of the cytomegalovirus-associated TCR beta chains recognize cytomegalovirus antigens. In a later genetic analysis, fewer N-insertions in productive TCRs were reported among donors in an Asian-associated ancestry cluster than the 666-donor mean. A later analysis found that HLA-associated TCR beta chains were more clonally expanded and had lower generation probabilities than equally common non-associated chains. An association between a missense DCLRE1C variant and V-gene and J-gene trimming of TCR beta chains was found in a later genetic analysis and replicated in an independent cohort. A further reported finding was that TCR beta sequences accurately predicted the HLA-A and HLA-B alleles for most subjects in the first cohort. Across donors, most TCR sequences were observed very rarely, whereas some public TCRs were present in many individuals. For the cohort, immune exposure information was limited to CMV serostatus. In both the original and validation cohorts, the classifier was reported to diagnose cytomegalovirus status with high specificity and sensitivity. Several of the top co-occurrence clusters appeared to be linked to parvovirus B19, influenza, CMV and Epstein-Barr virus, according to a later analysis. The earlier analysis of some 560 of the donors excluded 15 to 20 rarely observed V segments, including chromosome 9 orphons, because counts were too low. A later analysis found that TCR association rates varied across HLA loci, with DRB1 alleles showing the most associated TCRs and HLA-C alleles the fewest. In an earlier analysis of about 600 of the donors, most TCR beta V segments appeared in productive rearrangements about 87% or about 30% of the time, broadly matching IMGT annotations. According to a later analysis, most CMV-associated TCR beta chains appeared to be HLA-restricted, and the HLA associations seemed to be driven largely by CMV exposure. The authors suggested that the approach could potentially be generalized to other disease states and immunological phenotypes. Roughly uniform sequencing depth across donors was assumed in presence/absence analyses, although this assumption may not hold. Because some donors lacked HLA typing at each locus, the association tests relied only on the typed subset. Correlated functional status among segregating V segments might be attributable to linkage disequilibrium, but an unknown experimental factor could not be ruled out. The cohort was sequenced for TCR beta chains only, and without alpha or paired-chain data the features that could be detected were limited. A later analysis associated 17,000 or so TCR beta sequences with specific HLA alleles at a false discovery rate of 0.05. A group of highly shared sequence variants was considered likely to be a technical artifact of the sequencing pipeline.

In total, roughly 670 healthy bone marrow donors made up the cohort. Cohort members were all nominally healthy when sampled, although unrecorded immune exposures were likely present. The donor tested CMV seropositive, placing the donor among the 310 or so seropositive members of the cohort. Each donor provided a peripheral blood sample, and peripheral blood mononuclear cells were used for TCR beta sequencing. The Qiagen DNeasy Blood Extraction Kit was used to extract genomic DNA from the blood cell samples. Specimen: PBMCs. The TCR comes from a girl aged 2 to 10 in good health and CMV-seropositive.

The nucleotide sequence is given as TGCAGCGTTGAAGGCGGGGGACAATGGATTTCAGGCTACACCTTC. Its protein is CSVEGGGQWISGYTF. The chain was built from TRBV29-1 and TRBJ1-2; D gene: possibly TRBD1, on 6 matching bases. The junction carries 20 bases between V and J, which are trimmed by 1 base and 8 bases respectively. Inclusive of the bounding cysteine and phenylalanine, the CDR3 is 15 residues long. Only CDR3 DNA is held: 45 bases, read in frame from base 1. Via the germline V gene, CDR1 is SQVTM and CDR2 ANQGSEA.